These 21 T cell receptor beta chains were sequenced from one sample in a study of CD8 T cells in ankylosing spondylitis. Broader study findings: One TCR beta motif, made up of about 8 highly homologous variants, appeared characteristic of ankylosing spondylitis blood.

One entry per CDR3 protein results from TCRdb running MiXCR on the 5' RACE reads. The sample lists hundreds of thousands of distinct CDR3 sequences, around 26% seen once, with 0.75% to 0.9% in the top ten. These receptors are not linked to any known antigen. Sequences were obtained from blood, either unsorted or a sorted T cell fraction (not recorded which). Receptors originate from a male donor with ankylosing spondylitis.

The chain uses TRBV10-3 and TRBJ2-7, with 7 nucleotides matching TRBD1. CDR3 length: 13 residues. Germline trimming cut 7 bases from V and 2 bases from J; bases unmatched to any gene: 5. Germline CDR1 ENHRY, CDR2 SYGVKD. This CDR3 is CAITQGTTYEQYF. The CDR3 DNA is TGTGCCATCACACAGGGGACCACCTACGAGCAGTACTTC.

The V call is TRBV20-1, the J call TRBJ1-1; D not certain. Germline lookup yields CDR1 DFQATT and CDR2 SNEGSKA (reference sequence). This CDR3 has 11 amino acids. Deletions cut 5 bases from V and 5 bases from J, with 9 bases between. CDR3 residues: CSALRQTEAFF. CDR3 sequence (DNA): TGCAGTGCTCTGAGGCAGACTGAAGCTTTCTTT.

The CDR3 protein is CASSQDPVGSIYGYTF. The CDR3 bases are TGTGCCAGCAGCCAAGATCCCGTTGGCTCAATCTACGGCTACACCTTC. This sequence joins TRBV3-1 and TRBJ1-2, with D uncertain. This CDR3 is built from 16 residues. Germline V gene lookup returns CDR1 LGHDT and CDR2 YNNKEL (reference sequence). V lost 0 bases to trimming and J lost 8 bases, with 19 bases between them.

The chain uses TRBV5-1 and TRBJ2-5, with D uncertain. The V gene's germline CDR1 is SGHRS and CDR2 YFSETQ. V was cut by 4 bases and J by 0 bases, with 10 bases left in between. The CDR3 length is 14 residues. For the CDR3, the DNA is TGCGCCAGCAGCGTCGTCTCGTACCAAGAGACCCAGTACTTC. Protein: CASSVVSYQETQYF.

V gene TRBV5-1 combines with J gene TRBJ2-5; D tentatively fits TRBD1 or TRBD2 (5 bases each). The length of the CDR3 is 11 residues. Trimming left V 3 bases short and J 5 bases short, with 5 bases between. CDR1 SGHRS and CDR2 YFSETQ come from the germline V gene. The CDR3 DNA follows: TGCGCCAGCAGCTGGGGGGAGACCCAGTACTTC. The encoded protein is CASSWGETQYF.

J is TRBJ2-1 and V is TRBV10-3; 8 nucleotides align to TRBD2. Germline V lookup: CDR1 ENHRY, CDR2 SYGVKD. This CDR3 has 16 residues. V lost 5 bases and J lost 5; bases outside the gene matches: 11. Here the CDR3 DNA reads TGTGCCATCAGTTCCCCTGGGTTAGCGGGGCACAATGAGCAGTTCTTC. Its translation: CAISSPGLAGHNEQFF.

This chain links TRBV30 with TRBJ2-4; 8 bases match TRBD1. The germline CDR1 and CDR2 sequences are GTSNPN and SVGIG (reference sequence). After removal of 1 base from V and 1 base from J, the junction contained 6 bases not matched to a gene. The CDR3 has 16 residues. The CDR3 bases are TGTGCCTGGAGTGCCGGACAGGGTTTCGCCAAAAACATTCAGTACTTC. Translated: CAWSAGQGFAKNIQYF.

This chain links TRBV20-1 with TRBJ2-3; D remains unclear. The ends were cut back, 2 bases at V and 3 bases at J, with 15 bases in the middle. The CDR3 sequence is 15 residues long. Germline CDR1 reads DFQATT; CDR2 reads SNEGSKA (reference sequence). CDR3 sequence reads: CSARNRAFGTDTQYF. CDR3 sequence (DNA): TGCAGTGCTAGAAACCGGGCCTTTGGAACAGATACGCAGTATTTT.

This clonotype was found many times. The chain employs TRBV7-2 and TRBJ2-1, with a possible D match to TRBD1 (6 bases). CDR1 and CDR2 (germline): SGHTA, FQGNSA. V gave up 5 bases and J gave up 5 bases, with 10 bases separating them. This CDR3 is built from 13 residues. CDR3 sequence (DNA): TGTGCCAGCAGCCGGGACACCAACAATGAGCAGTTCTTC. Translated: CASSRDTNNEQFF.

The chain carries TRBV7-9 and TRBJ1-1, with D hard to call. Germline V lookup: CDR1 SEHNR, CDR2 FQNEAQ (reference sequence). The length of the CDR3 is 15 residues. Trimming shortened V by 1 base and J by 0 bases, and 9 bases separated the two germline ends. The CDR3 nucleotides read TGTGCCAGCAGCTTAGTGGACGGTGTGAACACTGAAGCTTTCTTT. It specifies CASSLVDGVNTEAFF.

The CDR3 region has the DNA TGTGCCAGCAGCTTGCCTGCTTCTGGGGGTGGCTACACCTTC. Its translation is CASSLPASGGGYTF. V is TRBV5-5 and J is TRBJ1-2; the D gene is possibly TRBD1 (5 bases). The length of the CDR3 is 14 residues. The germline gives CDR1 SGHKS, CDR2 YYEKEE (reference sequence). V was trimmed by 1 base and J by 7 bases, leaving 14 bases between them. Supplemented by reference TRBV5-5 and TRBJ1-2, the full variable domain reads DAGVTQSPTHLIKTRGQQVTLRCSPISGHKSVSWYQQVLGQGPQFIFQYYEKEERGRGNFPDRFSARQFPNYSSELNVNALLLGDSALYLCASSLPASGGGYTFGSGTRLTVV.

This clonotype was recorded a few times. The CDR3 nucleotides are TGTGCCAGCAGCTTAAACGGTCAGGGTGGGGGCTACACCTTC. Amino acids: CASSLNGQGGGYTF. The chain recombines TRBV7-2 with TRBJ1-2; perhaps TRBD1 as D (5 bases). CDR3 length equals 14 residues. V was cut by 2 bases and J by 8 bases, with 15 bases left in between. CDR1 and CDR2 from the germline V gene are SGHTA and FQGNSA.

This clonotype has only a few counts. The rearrangement uses TRBV5-1 and TRBJ1-1; 7 bases match TRBD1. V lost 5 bases, J lost 1 base, and 11 bases stayed unmatched. The CDR3 is made up of 16 amino acids. Germline-derived CDR1 and CDR2 are SGHRS and YFSETQ. The CDR3 protein is CASRKMAGTANTEAFF. The CDR3 DNA is TGCGCCAGCAGGAAAATGGCCGGGACAGCGAACACTGAAGCTTTCTTT.

This clonotype was counted only a few times. The chain uses TRBV7-2 and TRBJ2-2, with TRBD1 as a possible D gene (6 bases). The CDR3 totals 13 residues. V dropped 10 bases and J dropped 4 bases, with 13 bases sitting between them. Germline V gene lookup returns CDR1 SGHTA and CDR2 FQGNSA. The CDR3 sequence: CATRGGGTGELFF. CDR3 coding DNA: TGTGCCACCAGGGGTGGGGGCACCGGGGAGCTGTTTTTT.

The CDR3 region is CATSRNRYGYTF. The CDR3 DNA sequence: TGTGCCACGTCCCGAAATCGCTATGGCTACACCTTC. The chain recombines TRBV24-1 with TRBJ1-2; D gene unclear. CDR1 is KGHDR and CDR2 is SFDVKD in the germline V gene. Trimming removed 10 bases at V and 4 bases at J, with 12 bases between. The CDR3 is made up of 12 amino acids.

The chain has TRBV21-1 and TRBJ2-2; the listed D gene, TRBD2, was not tested against the DNA. TRBV21-1 is noted as a pseudogene. This CDR3 contains 14 residues. CDR3 sequence: CASISGTGTGELFF. CDR3 bases: TGTGCCAGCATTAGCGGGACGGGGACCGGGGAGCTGTTTTTT.

The chain has TRBV12-3 or TRBV12-4 and TRBJ1-1; D is unclear. This CDR3 contains 15 residues. V was shortened by 5 bases and J by 1 base, with 14 bases between the two germline ends. Here the CDR3 reads CASSLRGRGNTEAFF. The CDR3 DNA is TGTGCCAGCAGTCTACGGGGTCGGGGGAACACTGAAGCTTTCTTT.

The sample holds a few counts of this clonotype. CDR3 DNA sequence: TGTGCCAGCAGCAAGCTTGAGGGGATCCAGCCCCAGCATTTT. Residues: CASSKLEGIQPQHF. This sequence joins TRBV5-6 and TRBJ1-5; tentatively, D is TRBD1 (5 bases). This CDR3 comprises 14 residues. V lost 4 bases and J lost 7, with 15 bases in between. Looked up from germline, CDR1 is SGHDT and CDR2 is YYEEEE.

For this clonotype: An end of the junction differs from the germline gene, which may be a read error. The chain couples TRBV2 to TRBJ2-6; 8 positions match TRBD1. Germline V lookup: CDR1 SNHLY, CDR2 FYNNEI. The CDR3 spans 15 residues. DNA for the CDR3: TGTCCCAGCAGTTGGACAGGGTCCGGGGCCAACGTCCTGACTTTC. Protein: CPSSWTGSGANVLTF.

V is TRBV7-9 and J is TRBJ2-2; D call uncertain. Deletions cut 1 base from V and 4 bases from J, with 7 bases between. CDR3 size: 14 residues. Germline CDR1 SEHNR, CDR2 FQNEAQ (reference sequence). The CDR3 sequence: CASSLDLFTGELFF. The CDR3 DNA reads as TGTGCCAGCAGCTTAGATCTCTTCACCGGGGAGCTGTTTTTT.

The sample holds a few counts of this clonotype. The chain has TRBV20-1 and TRBJ1-1; no definite D call. The CDR3 totals 14 residues. CDR1 and CDR2 from the germline V gene are DFQATT and SNEGSKA (reference sequence). V dropped 3 bases and J dropped 1 base, with 12 bases sitting between them. This chain's CDR3 is CSASGLLGNTEAFF. CDR3 DNA: TGCAGTGCTAGTGGTCTTTTGGGGAACACTGAAGCTTTCTTT.